The entry below describes one T cell receptor (beta chain). Its ends do not fully match the called genes, so a read error is possible. These data belong to a study of patients and donors after allogeneic stem cell transplantation. TCRdb analysed the RT-PCR reads with MiXCR anew, one entry per CDR3 protein. The repertoire holds about a million distinct CDR3 sequences, with approximately 19% as singletons. This CDR3 is 16 amino acids long. Germline V gives CDR1 LGHNA, CDR2 YNFKEQ. This sequence originates from a human donor who was either an allogeneic HSCT recipient or a stem cell or donor lymphocyte infusion donor (not recorded which). It is not recorded whose cells these are; they may come from a transplant donor. The sequenced material came from blood, either unsorted or a sorted T cell fraction (not recorded which). V gene TRBV4-2 combines with J gene TRBJ1-3; 7 bases are shared with TRBD1. This chain's CDR3 is CASSQRTGDSGNTTYF. As DNA, the CDR3 is TGTGCCAGCAGCCAACGGACAGGAGACTCTGGAAACACCACATATTTT.